Listed below are T cell receptor beta chains from one sample, sequenced in a study of blood T cell repertoires in COVID-19. The repertoire was sequenced with immunoSEQ multiplex PCR; TCRdb's copy has only in-frame clones and lacks some. The sample shows 200,000 to 250,000 clones, about four fifths of them seen only once. Sequences were obtained from peripheral blood. Receptors were obtained from a woman in her sixties or seventies with acute or convalescent COVID-19. Both conserved end residues are part of each CDR3. The order of the fields is clone size, J gene, V gene, D gene, CDR3 protein, CDR3 DNA. A D gene is named only where the DNA matches it firmly. Not every row has a clone size; where given, it reads once, few, many or a size class.

NA | TRBJ2-7 | TRBV5-4 | NA | CASKGGGGEQYF | TGTGCCAGCAAGGGAGGGGGAGGCGAGCAGTACTTC
NA | TRBJ2-7 | TRBV5-5 | TRBD1 | CASSRAEGTGFYEQYF | TGTGCCAGCAGCCGAGCTGAAGGGACAGGGTTTTACGAGCAGTACTTC
NA | TRBJ1-2 | TRBV7-8 | NA | CASSSRGGYGYTF | TGTGCCAGCAGCTCCAGGGGCGGCTATGGCTACACCTTC
NA | TRBJ2-1 | TRBV5-5 | NA | CASSLSGSSSYNEQFF | TGTGCCAGCAGCTTGTCGGGGTCCAGCTCCTACAATGAGCAGTTCTTC
NA | TRBJ1-2 | TRBV21-1 | NA | CASSKQGIDGYTF | TGTGCCAGCAGCAAACAGGGGATAGATGGCTACACCTTC
NA | TRBJ1-1 | TRBV4-2 | NA | CASSHQNTEAFF | TGTGCCAGCAGCCACCAGAACACTGAAGCTTTCTTT
NA | TRBJ1-2 | TRBV19 | TRBD1 | CASSIRDSFKNGYTF | TGTGCCAGTAGTATTAGGGACAGCTTTAAAAATGGCTACACCTTC
NA | TRBJ2-5 | TRBV3-1/TRBV3-2 | TRBD2 | CASSQGRVGGMAQYF | TGTGCCAGCAGCCAAGGGAGGGTCGGGGGGATGGCCCAGTACTTC
few | TRBJ2-3 | TRBV20-1 | TRBD2 | CSASIAGGRRDTSTDTQYF | TGCAGTGCTAGTATAGCGGGGGGGCGGCGAGACACTAGCACAGATACGCAGTATTTT
NA | TRBJ2-5 | TRBV28 | TRBD2 | CASINAGEETQYF | TGTGCCAGCATAAACGCGGGGGAAGAGACCCAGTACTTC
once | TRBJ1-6 | TRBV24-1 | TRBD1 | CATSDSSTGVNSPLHF | TGTGCCACCAGTGATTCCTCAACAGGGGTTAATTCACCCCTCCACTTT
many | TRBJ1-2 | TRBV6-1 | NA | CASSELAGSDGYTF | TGTGCCAGCAGTGAATTGGCAGGTTCAGATGGCTACACCTTC
NA | TRBJ1-1 | TRBV25-1 | TRBD1 | CASSEWSTGGVTEAFF | TGTGCCAGCAGTGAATGGTCCACAGGGGGCGTCACTGAAGCTTTCTTT
NA | TRBJ1-1 | TRBV14 | TRBD1 | CASSDRQGETEAFF | TGTGCCAGCAGCGATAGACAGGGGGAGACTGAAGCTTTCTTT
NA | TRBJ2-5 | TRBV11-2 | NA | CASSLMGYETDTQYF | TGTGCCAGCAGCCTAATGGGCTATGAGACCGATACCCAGTACTTC
NA | TRBJ1-3 | TRBV11-2 | NA | CASSLDRGPGNTIYF | TGTGCCAGCAGCTTAGACAGGGGACCTGGAAACACCATATATTTT
NA | TRBJ2-2 | TRBV6-5 | NA | CASSQTGFSGELFF | TGTGCCAGCAGTCAAACAGGGTTCTCCGGGGAGCTGTTTTTT
few | TRBJ2-3 | TRBV5-4 | TRBD2 | CASSLSGGSTDTQYF | TGTGCCAGCAGCTTGTCGGGGGGTTCCACAGATACGCAGTATTTT
once | TRBJ2-7 | TRBV2 | TRBD1 | CASSERQGTYEQYF | TGTGCCAGCAGTGAGCGACAGGGAACCTACGAGCAGTACTTC
NA | TRBJ2-5 | TRBV4-1 | NA | CASSQDRASFKTQYF | TGCGCCAGCAGCCAAGATCGGGCTAGCTTCAAGACCCAGTACTTC
NA | TRBJ2-7 | TRBV10-3 | TRBD1 | CAISGQGVYEQYF | TGTGCCATCAGTGGACAGGGAGTCTACGAGCAGTACTTC
NA | TRBJ1-1 | TRBV19 | NA | CATQGRTEAFF | TGTGCCACACAGGGCCGGACTGAAGCTTTCTTT
NA | TRBJ2-7 | TRBV3-1/TRBV3-2 | NA | CASSHGLYEQYF | TGTGCCAGCAGCCATGGACTTTACGAGCAGTACTTC
NA | TRBJ2-2 | TRBV5-1 | NA | CASSLGQRNTGELFF | TGCGCCAGCAGCTTGGGACAGCGGAACACCGGGGAGCTGTTTTTT
once | TRBJ2-7 | TRBV6-5 | TRBD2 | CASSYSTSGGSYEQYF | TGTGCCAGCAGTTACTCCACTAGCGGGGGGTCCTACGAGCAGTACTTC
NA | TRBJ2-3 | TRBV7-8 | NA | CASSLLDTDTQYF | TGTGCCAGCAGCTTACTAGACACAGATACGCAGTATTTT